The following is a T cell receptor beta chain sequence with its context. The data are from a study of shared clonotypes between healthy human individuals. Only in-frame clones appear in the TCRdb table, and some are missing; sequencing was by immunoSEQ multiplex PCR. The data hold some 1 million clones, with about 76% observed a single time. Germline CDR1 SGDLS, CDR2 YYNGEE. The V segment lost 4 bases and the J segment 6 bases; nucleotides outside the gene matches: 15. CDR3 length: 16 amino acids. This chain joins TRBV9 and TRBJ2-7; 8 bases fit TRBD2. Sequencing input: memory CD4+ T cells sorted from blood. Documented subset: CD45RA-negative fraction. The sequence came from a young man in good health. The chain's CDR3 is CASSFHGTAGALEQYF. CDR3 sequence (DNA): TGTGCCAGCAGCTTCCATGGTACAGCGGGGGCTCTCGAGCAGTACTTC.